These 20 T cell receptor beta chains share one sample of origin, sequenced in a study of radiotherapy plus CTLA-4 blockade in lung cancer. TCRdb keeps only in-frame clones here, not all; method: immunoSEQ multiplex PCR. The table records roughly 100,000 clones, over 65% of them present only once. Material: peripheral blood, obtained from a patient treated with radiotherapy plus ipilimumab. Every receptor here comes from a human donor with non-small cell lung cancer that progressed on radiotherapy plus ipilimumab. Some clones in this sample may be carry-over from other donors' samples.

The chain recombines TRBV18 with TRBJ2-5; the D gene is possibly TRBD1 (6 bases). The CDR3 has 15 amino acids. V lost 4 bases and J 4 bases, leaving 16 bases between the germline ends. Germline CDR1 is KGHSH and CDR2 is LQKENI. The CDR3 nucleotides are TGTGCCAGCTCACTTGCTTGGGGGCGATTAGAGACCCAGTACTTC. Protein product: CASSLAWGRLETQYF.

V usage is TRBV5-1 and J usage is TRBJ2-3; tentatively, D is TRBD1 (6 bases). The CDR3 is 13 amino acids. Trimming took off 4 bases at V and 3 bases at J, with 9 bases between the two ends. In germline, CDR1 is SGHRS, CDR2 YFSETQ. CDR3 bases: TGCGCCAGCAGCGGGCAGGGGACAGATACGCAGTATTTT. Protein: CASSGQGTDTQYF.

This clone was counted only a few times. The chain is built from TRBV5-6 and TRBJ1-4; possibly TRBD1 for D (6 bases). The CDR3 extends over 15 amino acids. Trimming took 4 bases from V and 8 from J, leaving 18 bases between them. CDR1 and CDR2 from the germline V gene are SGHDT and YYEEEE. CDR3 nucleotide sequence: TGTGCCAGCAGCCCCCGACGGGGGGCTGCAGAAAAACTGTTTTTT. As protein: CASSPRRGAAEKLFF.

V is TRBV7-6 and J is TRBJ1-1; no clear D gene. From germline, CDR1 is SGHVS and CDR2 FNYEAQ. The CDR3 length is 13 residues. V dropped 6 bases and J dropped 1 base, with 9 bases sitting between them. CDR3 bases: TGTGCCAGCAGTAGTAGGGCGAACACTGAAGCTTTCTTT. Translation gives CASSSRANTEAFF. Filled out from reference TRBV7-6 and TRBJ1-1, the complete variable domain reads GAGVSQSPRYKVTKRGQDVALRCDPISGHVSLYWYRQALGQGPEFLTYFNYEAQQDKSGLPNDRFSAERPEGSISTLTIQRTEQRDSAMYRCASSSRANTEAFFGQGTRLTVV.

CDR3 DNA: TGTGCCAGCAGTTACGGGCAGGGATCCAGGCGCTACGAGCAGTACTTC. As protein: CASSYGQGSRRYEQYF. The gene calls are TRBV6-6 and TRBJ2-7; tentatively, D is TRBD1 (5 bases). The V end lost 2 bases, the J end lost 3 bases, and 17 bases lay between the germline ends. The germline CDR1 and CDR2 sequences are MNHNY and SVGAGI (reference sequence). The CDR3 runs 16 residues.

The CDR3, as DNA: TGCGCCAGCAGCCCAGGGGTCGAGACCTACGAGCAGTACTTC. Protein product: CASSPGVETYEQYF. This chain uses TRBV5-1 with TRBJ2-7; a weak D match, TRBD1 (6 bases). Trimming stripped 4 bases from V and 2 bases from J, with 13 bases between. The germline V gene has CDR1 SGHRS and CDR2 YFSETQ. The CDR3 runs 14 residues.

The chain is built from TRBV19 and TRBJ2-7; D is possibly TRBD2 (7 bases). The V end lost 6 bases, the J end lost 7 bases, and 16 bases lay between the germline ends. This CDR3 contains 13 residues. Germline CDR1 is LNHDA and CDR2 is SQIVND (reference sequence). The CDR3 here is CASSHREGGEQYF. The CDR3 DNA follows: TGTGCCAGTAGCCACCGAGAGGGGGGGGAGCAGTACTTC.

V usage is TRBV5-8 and J usage is TRBJ1-1; TRBD1 is a possible D gene (5 bases). Germline loops: CDR1 SGHTS, CDR2 YDEGEE. The CDR3 runs to 16 residues. Between the trimmed V and J ends, which lost 3 bases and 5 bases, there was a span of 20 bases. The CDR3 reads CASSWKRGTPGTEAFF. The CDR3 DNA reads as TGTGCCAGCAGCTGGAAGCGGGGGACCCCGGGGACTGAAGCTTTCTTT.

The chain combines TRBV15 with TRBJ1-5; possibly TRBD1 for D (6 bases). This CDR3 is 16 amino acids long. Germline lookup yields CDR1 LNHNV and CDR2 YYDKDF (reference sequence). V was shortened by 3 bases and J by 0 bases, with 12 bases between the two germline ends. CDR3 DNA: TGTGCCACCAGCAGCCGGGGGCGGAATAGCAATCAGCCCCAGCATTTT. It specifies CATSSRGRNSNQPQHF.

The CDR3 spells CASSLGGSTEAFF. In DNA form, the CDR3 reads TGTGCCAGCAGCTTAGGGGGTTCGACCGAAGCTTTCTTT. V is TRBV7-9 and J is TRBJ1-1, with D hard to call. CDR1 SEHNR and CDR2 FQNEAQ come from the germline V gene (reference sequence). This CDR3 region has 13 residues. Deletions cut 1 base from V and 8 bases from J, with 11 bases between.

The V and J genes are TRBV6-5 and TRBJ1-2; weak D call: TRBD1 (6 bases). The CDR3 has 13 residues. V shed 5 bases and J shed 8 bases, with 15 bases lying between them. Per the germline V gene, CDR1 is MNHEY and CDR2 is SVGAGI. CDR3 nucleotides: TGTGCCAGCAGTCCCGGACAGTTGCGGGGCTACACCTTC. Its translation is CASSPGQLRGYTF.

The sample holds a few counts of this clone. This sequence joins TRBV4-3 and TRBJ2-2; a possible D gene is TRBD2 (5 bases). CDR1 LGHNA and CDR2 YSLEER come from the germline V gene. The CDR3 runs 17 residues. Trimming cost V 0 bases and J 0 bases, with 11 bases left between them. In DNA, the CDR3 is TGCGCCAGCAGCCAAGATATGGGAGACGCGAACACCGGGGAGCTGTTTTTT. Translation: CASSQDMGDANTGELFF.

This clone occurred a few times. This chain connects TRBV10-1 to TRBJ1-3, with D hard to call. Germline CDR1 WNHNN, CDR2 SYGVQD (reference sequence). The CDR3 totals 17 residues. With 0 bases removed from V and 4 bases from J, the gap between germline ends came to 16 bases. The CDR3 region is CASSESAHLSWGNTIYF. The CDR3 DNA reads TGCGCCAGCAGTGAGTCGGCGCACCTCTCTTGGGGAAACACCATATATTTT.

V and J are TRBV5-1 and TRBJ2-3; D call uncertain. CDR1 and CDR2 (germline): SGHRS, YFSETQ. This CDR3 is built from 13 residues. Trimming shortened V by 0 bases and J by 6 bases, and 8 bases separated the two germline ends. CDR3 sequence (DNA): TGCGCCAGCAGCTTGGCGTTCGCTGATACGCAGTATTTT. It codes for CASSLAFADTQYF.

The chain uses TRBV9 and TRBJ2-5; 9 positions agree with TRBD1. Germline CDR1 reads SGDLS; CDR2 reads YYNGEE. V lost 4 bases to trimming and J lost 4 bases; unmatched junction nucleotides: 8. The CDR3 is made up of 15 amino acids. The CDR3 nucleotides are TGTGCCAGCAGCTGGGGGACAGGGCTCGTAGAGACCCAGTACTTC. Its translation is CASSWGTGLVETQYF.

This chain connects TRBV6-1 to TRBJ2-5; 8 bases map to TRBD1. Per germline, CDR1 MNHNS and CDR2 SASEGT. This CDR3 is 14 amino acids long. After removal of 5 bases from V and 5 bases from J, the junction contained 7 bases not matched to a gene. The chain's CDR3 is CASSHRGVEETQYF. The CDR3 DNA is TGTGCCAGCAGTCACAGGGGGGTAGAGGAGACCCAGTACTTC.

As for this clone: Other DNA sequences of this sample code for an identical CDR3. This chain joins TRBV5-1 and TRBJ1-3; 9 nucleotides match TRBD1. CDR1 and CDR2 from the germline V gene are SGHRS and YFSETQ. This CDR3 spans 16 amino acids. The trim removed 4 bases at V and 0 bases at J, leaving 5 bases unmatched. The CDR3 bases are TGCGCCAGCAGCCTGGGGACAGGGAGCTCTGGAAACACCATATATTTT. This encodes CASSLGTGSSGNTIYF.

The chain carries TRBV9 and TRBJ2-3, with TRBD2 matching over 13 bases. V lost 4 bases, J lost 2 bases, and 16 bases stayed unmatched. Germline lookup yields CDR1 SGDLS and CDR2 YYNGEE. This CDR3 is built from 20 residues. CDR3 protein: CASSPLLRTSGGLTTDTQYF. DNA for the CDR3: TGTGCCAGCAGCCCCCTCCTACGGACTAGCGGGGGTCTCACCACAGATACGCAGTATTTT.

The V call is TRBV18, the J call TRBJ2-2, with D possibly matching TRBD1 (6 bases). Trimming removed 8 bases from V and 5 bases from J, with 15 bases in between. Germline V CDR1 and CDR2: KGHSH, LQKENI. The CDR3 contains 14 residues. For the CDR3, the DNA is TGTGCCAGCCTTCTCCAGGGGCAAACCGGGGAGCTGTTTTTT. Translation gives CASLLQGQTGELFF.

The rearrangement joins TRBV15 to TRBJ2-1; D is undetermined. CDR1 and CDR2 from the germline V gene are LNHNV and YYDKDF (reference sequence). The CDR3 runs to 14 residues. V was cut by 6 bases and J by 7 bases, with 16 bases left in between. The CDR3 reads CATRQEKRRNEQFF. The DNA for the CDR3 is TGTGCCACCAGGCAAGAGAAGAGAAGAAATGAGCAGTTCTTC. Variable domain in full (rest from reference TRBV15 and TRBJ2-1): DAMVIQNPRYQVTQFGKPVTLSCSQTLNHNVMYWYQQKSSQAPKLLFHYYDKDFNNEADTPDNFQSRRPNTSFCFLDIRSPGLGDTAMYLCATRQEKRRNEQFFGPGTRLTVL.